This T cell receptor (beta chain) came from a study of T cells and copy number aberrations in small-cell lung cancer (dated by TCRdb to about 2021). The study in broad terms: TCR repertoire sequencing was paired with whole-exome sequencing of the same tumor regions to relate T cell metrics to mutations and copy number aberrations. Tumor TCR data were available for around 18 patients, and TCR data from both tumor and normal tissue were available for 15 or so patients.

Donors were patients with limited-stage small-cell lung cancer who underwent surgical resection in Hangzhou, China, between about 2007 and 2021. Every donor went straight to surgery with no preoperative chemotherapy or radiotherapy, and no donor was given immunotherapy either before or after surgery. All 19 patients in the sequenced cohort were identified as smokers or heavy second-hand smokers. Adjacent normal lung was collected at least 2 cm from the tumor margin and was morphologically confirmed by two pathologists to be free of malignant cells. The study used multi-region TCR-beta sequencing of resected limited-stage small-cell lung cancers together with tumor-adjacent lung tissue to characterize T cell repertoire heterogeneity. Genomic DNA was extracted from FFPE tissue using the AllPrep DNA/RNA FFPE Kit (Qiagen). The immunoSEQ hsTCRB Kit was used with multiplexed V- and J-gene primers to amplify TCR-beta CDR3 regions from genomic DNA. Unique DNA barcodes were added in a second PCR, and the samples were pooled together with one negative control and one positive control. An Illumina MiSeq running a 150-cycle paired-end protocol was used to sequence the pooled TCR-beta libraries. The study's own analysis went as follows. Adaptive Biotechnologies processed the raw sequencing data into a report containing normalized, annotated TCR-beta repertoires. T-cell density was calculated by normalizing TCR-beta templates to usable DNA, with usable DNA estimated through amplification of housekeeping genes. Richness was the count of unique rearrangements, and clonality was defined as 1 minus Pielou's evenness. TCRdb obtained this table from immuneACCESS and retained in-frame rearrangements with V and J assigned. These tables miss some clones; where compared with another copy, unresolved V genes account for less than half of the shortfall, and the remainder is unexplained. For V, J and clone size, that table is used; D and trimming come from the DNA. Here the sample has thousands of clones; 82% occur a single time. The ten largest clones take up roughly 4.6% of the sample.

General conclusions and limits of the study: Tumors had lower T-cell density, richness and clonality than adjacent lung tissue, but the difference in density was not significant. All specimens were formalin-fixed paraffin-embedded tissue, which is known to introduce sequencing artifacts. Because surgical resection is uncommon in small-cell lung cancer, the study was limited by a small sample size, and the findings need validation.

About this clone: Its antigen is unknown. No base quality information exists; no much larger clone differs at one position.

From cysteine to phenylalanine, the CDR3 is 15 amino acids long. Only CDR3 DNA remains: 45 bases, in frame from the first base. The junction shows trimming of 0 bases on V and 8 bases on J, and the gene matches do not reach 5 bases of it. According to the germline V gene, CDR1 reads SQVTM and CDR2 reads ANQGSEA. The sample consisted of normal tissue next to the tumor. The receptor comes from a woman aged 50 to 60 with small cell lung cancer. The chain is assembled from TRBV29-1 and TRBJ2-1; 12 bases in between match TRBD2. The bases read TGCAGCGTTGAAGATCGACTAGCGGGGGTACATGAGCAGTTCTTC. Its amino acids are CSVEDRLAGVHEQFF.